This T cell receptor beta chain came from a study of blood T cell repertoires in COVID-19. CDR1 is PRHDT and CDR2 is FYEKMQ in the germline V gene (reference sequence). J gave up 1 base and V 5 bases, and 17 bases lay outside the gene matches. CDR3 size: 18 residues. Here immunoSEQ multiplex PCR was the method, and the copy in TCRdb shows in-frame clones only, minus some. Of approximately 300,000 clones listed, 80% to 90% are singletons. This TCR came from a woman in her 30s who had recovered from COVID-19. Sequencing was done on a sample of PBMCs or T cells enriched from blood (not recorded which). The rearrangement joins TRBV13 to TRBJ2-7, with TRBD1 matching 7 bases. The CDR3 is CASSPLATGKSPSYEQYF. CDR3 nucleotide sequence: TGTGCCAGCAGCCCCTTGGCGACAGGGAAAAGTCCGTCCTACGAGCAGTACTTC. Based on the CDR3 plus reference TRBV13 and TRBJ2-7, the full variable domain is AAGVIQSPRHLIKEKRETATLKCYPIPRHDTVYWYQQGPGQDPQFLISFYEKMQSDKGSIPDRFSAQQFSDYHSELNMSSLELGDSALYFCASSPLATGKSPSYEQYFGPGTRLTVT.